This T cell receptor (beta chain) was sequenced during a study of blood T cell repertoires in COVID-19. Overall study: Acute and convalescent COVID-19 samples came from the United States, Italy and Spain.

The method was immunoSEQ multiplex PCR; TCRdb's version includes in-frame clones alone and lacks a portion of them. Among over 100,000 clones listed, approximately 80% were seen once. The clonotype originates from a human donor in a cohort sampled during active COVID-19. What was sequenced was peripheral blood.

CDR3 bases: TGTGCCAGCAGTCCGCGCACAGGGTCTGGAAACACCATATATTTT. It yields the protein CASSPRTGSGNTIYF. The chain joins TRBV6-6 to TRBJ1-3, with D possibly TRBD1 on 6 matching bases. CDR3 length equals 15 residues. Between the trimmed V and J ends, which lost 5 bases and 1 base, there was a span of 12 bases. CDR1 is MNHNY and CDR2 is SVGAGI in the germline V gene (reference sequence).